Listed here is a single T cell receptor (beta chain). TCRdb independently ran MiXCR on the RT-PCR reads; one entry per CDR3 protein. There are around 150,000 distinct CDR3 sequences in the sample; about two fifths occur only once, and 50% to 65% lies in the top ten. This entry comes from a study of patients and donors after allogeneic stem cell transplantation. Germline V lookup: CDR1 KGHDR, CDR2 SFDVKD. CDR3 size: 14 residues. V dropped 4 bases and J dropped 3 bases, with 8 bases sitting between them. V is TRBV24-1 and J is TRBJ2-2; D is possibly TRBD1 (5 bases). This TCR was recovered from a human donor who was either an allogeneic HSCT recipient or a stem cell or donor lymphocyte infusion donor (not recorded which). It is not recorded whose cells these are; they may come from a transplant donor. The sequenced sample consisted of blood, either unsorted or a sorted T cell fraction (not recorded which). CDR3 sequence reads: CATSDPGYTGELFF. CDR3 in DNA: TGTGCCACCAGTGACCCAGGGTACACCGGGGAGCTGTTTTTT.